The 16 T cell receptor beta chains below were found in one sample sequenced in a study of shared clonotypes between healthy human individuals. Libraries were prepared by immunoSEQ multiplex PCR; TCRdb keeps only in-frame clonotypes and omits some of them. Of over a million clones listed, 95% to 99% are singletons. Sequenced input: naive CD4+ T cells sorted from blood. Regarding subset: CD45RA+ positively selected. All receptors come from a man aged 25 to 40 in good health.

The rearrangement links TRBV28 to TRBJ1-2, with D hard to call. The CDR3 consists of 15 residues. V lost 2 bases and J lost 4, with 14 bases in between. Per germline, CDR1 MDHEN and CDR2 SYDVKM. The CDR3 protein is CASSLATPVGYGYTF. Written as DNA, the CDR3 is TGTGCCAGCAGTTTAGCGACCCCGGTCGGCTATGGCTACACCTTC.

This chain joins TRBV9 and TRBJ2-1; 9 bases agree with TRBD2. The length of the CDR3 is 15 residues. The V and J ends lost 3 bases and 7 bases, in that order; junction bases with no gene match: 8. Germline CDR1 SGDLS, CDR2 YYNGEE. CDR3 nucleotides: TGTGCCAGCAGCGGAACCGGGACTAGCAGGAATGAGCAGTTCTTC. This translates into CASSGTGTSRNEQFF.

The J gene is TRBJ2-1, the V gene TRBV7-2; TRBD2 matches at 9 bases. J gave up 10 bases and V 3 bases, and 7 bases lay outside the gene matches. The CDR3 covers 14 residues. Looked up from germline, CDR1 is SGHTA and CDR2 is FQGNSA. The CDR3 reads CASSLGLALGEQFF. The CDR3 DNA follows: TGTGCCAGCAGCTTGGGACTAGCCTTAGGGGAGCAGTTCTTC.

About this clone: The same CDR3 can be traced to other DNA sequences in this sample. The chain uses TRBV5-4 and TRBJ2-3, with TRBD2 identical over 9 bases. Germline CDR1 and CDR2: SGHNT and YYREEE (reference sequence). This CDR3 region has 15 residues. The V and J ends lost 1 base and 1 base, in that order; junction bases with no gene match: 1. CDR3 protein: CASSLRTSGTDTQYF. CDR3 DNA sequence: TGTGCCAGCAGCTTGCGGACTAGCGGCACAGATACGCAGTATTTT.

The V call is TRBV5-5, the J call TRBJ2-3; unclear D gene. This CDR3 comprises 15 residues. The V end was cut by 3 bases, the J end by 0 bases, with 11 bases between. The germline gives CDR1 SGHKS, CDR2 YYEKEE (reference sequence). CDR3 in DNA: TGTGCCAGCAGCTCTTCCGGCTCTAGCACAGATACGCAGTATTTT. As protein: CASSSSGSSTDTQYF. Combining the CDR3 with reference TRBV5-5 and TRBJ2-3 gives the whole variable domain DAGVTQSPTHLIKTRGQQVTLRCSPISGHKSVSWYQQVLGQGPQFIFQYYEKEERGRGNFPDRFSARQFPNYSSELNVNALLLGDSALYLCASSSSGSSTDTQYFGPGTRLTVL.

The chain joins TRBV7-8 to TRBJ1-5, with D possibly being TRBD1 (6 bases). The CDR3 has 16 amino acids. Germline lookup yields CDR1 SGHVS and CDR2 FQNEAQ. V dropped 5 bases and J dropped 10 bases, with 24 bases sitting between them. CDR3 sequence reads: CASSPPYGATGGPQHF. Written as DNA, the CDR3 is TGTGCCAGCAGCCCCCCTTATGGGGCGACAGGAGGACCCCAGCATTTT.

The genes are TRBV9 and TRBJ2-7, with 12 bases aligning to TRBD2. This CDR3 has 16 residues. The J segment lost 7 bases and the V segment lost 0 bases, leaving 8 bases of the junction unmatched. CDR1 is SGDLS and CDR2 is YYNGEE in the germline V gene. The CDR3 DNA sequence: TGTGCCAGCAGCGTAGGACTAGCGGGAGCTGGGGGGGAGCAGTACTTC. It encodes CASSVGLAGAGGEQYF.

This chain links TRBV5-8 with TRBJ1-5; unclear D gene. Germline-derived CDR1 and CDR2 are SGHTS and YDEGEE. The CDR3 is 15 residues long. Trimming took off 5 bases at V and 2 bases at J, with 14 bases between the two ends. This CDR3 reads CASRMSPGGNQPQHF. The CDR3 region has the DNA TGTGCCAGCAGGATGAGCCCAGGAGGCAATCAGCCCCAGCATTTT.

The chain has TRBV28 and TRBJ1-4, with D possibly matching TRBD1 (5 bases). CDR1 is MDHEN, CDR2 SYDVKM, per germline. The CDR3 extends over 15 amino acids. V was pared by 4 bases and J by 6 bases, with 15 bases between. In DNA form, the CDR3 reads TGTGCCAGCAGTTCCCTGGGGGGGAAGGATGAAAAACTGTTTTTT. It yields the protein CASSSLGGKDEKLFF. The complete variable domain, with remaining parts taken from reference TRBV28 and TRBJ1-4, reads DVKVTQSSRYLVKRTGEKVFLECVQDMDHENMFWYRQDPGLGLRLIYFSYDVKMKEKGDIPEGYSVSREKKERFSLILESASTNQTSMYLCASSSLGGKDEKLFFGSGTQLSVL.

The chain combines TRBV29-1 with TRBJ2-7, with D possibly being TRBD2 (6 bases). Germline CDR1 SQVTM, CDR2 ANQGSEA. The CDR3 runs 13 residues. The V gene lost 5 bases and the J gene lost 9 bases, with 20 bases spanning the gap. This chain's CDR3 is CSVSDTSNKGQYF. CDR3 nucleotide sequence: TGCAGCGTTTCGGATACTAGCAATAAAGGGCAGTACTTC.

The chain is built from TRBV5-4 and TRBJ2-1, with TRBD1 matching 8 bases. The CDR3 is 16 residues long. Per germline, CDR1 SGHNT and CDR2 YYREEE (reference sequence). The J segment lost 8 bases and the V segment lost 4 bases, leaving 14 bases of the junction unmatched. CDR3 residues: CASSRPGGAAFHEQFF. The DNA of the CDR3 is TGTGCCAGCAGCCGACCAGGGGGCGCGGCATTTCATGAGCAGTTCTTC.

The chain combines TRBV7-3 with TRBJ2-3; TRBD2 agrees at 14 bases. J was trimmed by 2 bases and V by 5 bases; bases with no gene match: 6. The germline V gene has CDR1 SGHTA and CDR2 FQGTGA. This CDR3 spans 17 amino acids. The CDR3, as DNA: TGTGCCAGCAGCCCAGGACTAGCGGGAGGTGCCACAGATACGCAGTATTTT. The encoded protein is CASSPGLAGGATDTQYF.

V and J are TRBV2 and TRBJ2-1; no clear D. The CDR3 totals 11 residues. The V gene lost 6 bases and the J gene lost 11 bases, with 11 bases spanning the gap. Germline V gene lookup returns CDR1 SNHLY and CDR2 FYNNEI. The CDR3 region has the DNA TGTGCCAGCAGCCCGGAAGATAAGCAGTTCTTC. This gives the protein CASSPEDKQFF. The full variable domain, completed using reference TRBV2 and TRBJ2-1, is EPEVTQTPSHQVTQMGQEVILRCVPISNHLYFYWYRQILGQKVEFLVSFYNNEISEKSEIFDDQFSVERPDGSNFTLKIRSTKLEDSAMYFCASSPEDKQFFGPGTRLTVL.

This rearrangement joins TRBV6-5 to TRBJ1-1; D is uncertain. Germline lookup yields CDR1 MNHEY and CDR2 SVGAGI. Trimming pared 0 bases from V and 5 bases from J, leaving 1 base between. The CDR3 totals 11 residues. CDR3 coding DNA: TGTGCCAGCAGTTACTCGACTGAAGCTTTCTTT. Protein sequence: CASSYSTEAFF.

J is TRBJ1-4 and V is TRBV6-5, with 10 bases lining up with TRBD1. V dropped 5 bases and J dropped 7; count of bases not matched to a gene: 4. The CDR3 consists of 14 residues. Germline CDR1 reads MNHEY; CDR2 reads SVGAGI. CDR3 in amino acids: CASSHRTGGEKLFF. CDR3 sequence (DNA): TGTGCCAGCAGTCACCGGACAGGGGGTGAAAAACTGTTTTTT.

On this clone: Other DNA sequences from this sample encode an identical CDR3 as well. V gene TRBV10-3 combines with J gene TRBJ1-2; TRBD1 might be the D (6 bases). The germline gives CDR1 ENHRY, CDR2 SYGVKD. V dropped 0 bases and J dropped 8 bases, with 10 bases sitting between them. The CDR3 loop spans 13 amino acids. CDR3: CAISESTGSGYTF. Here the CDR3 DNA reads TGTGCCATCAGTGAGTCAACAGGGTCAGGCTACACCTTC.